These 13 T cell receptor beta chains were all obtained from the same sample, sequenced in a study of Ad26.COV2.S vaccination and SARS-CoV-2 variants. Noted treatment: around 19 received Ad26.COV2.S at low or high dose, single or two shots; 5 received placebo; per-sample allocation not given. Day 63 following the first vaccine or placebo injection was when the samples were taken. Sequencing used immunoSEQ multiplex PCR; TCRdb keeps in-frame clones, though not all of them. Here the sample spans 300,000 to 400,000 clones, 88% being singletons. Sample: peripheral blood, taken in a trial of Ad26.COV2.S vaccine versus placebo. These receptor sequences come from a person aged 18 to 65 who received the Ad26.COV2.S COVID-19 vaccine or a placebo.

The chain couples TRBV4-3 to TRBJ2-1, with 7 positions matching TRBD2. Trimming cost V 7 bases and J 3 bases; bases outside gene matches: 9. CDR1 is LGHNA, CDR2 YSLEER, per germline. This CDR3 contains 15 residues. The CDR3 DNA reads as TGCGCCAGCACTCCTGGCGGGAGAGACTACAATGAGCAGTTCTTC. This sequence encodes CASTPGGRDYNEQFF.

V gene TRBV29-1 combines with J gene TRBJ2-7; D may be TRBD1 (6 bases). Germline-derived CDR1 and CDR2 are SQVTM and ANQGSEA. The CDR3 length is 12 residues. Trimming stripped 1 base from V and 2 bases from J, with 6 bases between. This chain's CDR3 is CSVEGTAYEQYF. The CDR3 DNA reads as TGCAGCGTTGAAGGGACAGCCTACGAGCAGTACTTC.

As DNA, the CDR3 is TGTGCCAGCAGAACTGGGTACGAGCAGTACTTC. This gives the protein CASRTGYEQYF. The gene calls are TRBV28 and TRBJ2-7; D call uncertain. Germline V gene data show CDR1 as MDHEN and CDR2 as SYDVKM. The CDR3 sequence is 11 residues long. V lost 6 bases, J lost 4 bases, and 7 bases lay in between.

The chain recombines TRBV5-1 with TRBJ2-7; tentative D call: TRBD2 (5 bases). Germline V gene data show CDR1 as SGHRS and CDR2 as YFSETQ. V lost 0 bases to trimming and J lost 0 bases, with 16 bases between them. The CDR3 length is 17 residues. CDR3 residues: CASSLERLGELSYEQYF. The CDR3, as DNA: TGCGCCAGCAGCTTGGAACGTCTCGGGGAACTCTCCTACGAGCAGTACTTC.

The V gene is TRBV6-4, the J gene TRBJ2-3; 11 bases agree with TRBD1. Germline CDR1 MRHNA, CDR2 SNTAGT. The ends lost 2 bases at V and 6 bases at J; junction bases unmatched: 4. The CDR3 has 15 residues. The CDR3, as DNA: TGTGCCAGCAGTGACCGGGACAGGGGGTCGGATACGCAGTATTTT. Translated, it gives CASSDRDRGSDTQYF.

The chain has TRBV30 and TRBJ1-2; D remains unclear. The V gene's germline CDR1 is GTSNPN and CDR2 SVGIG (reference sequence). Trimming took 2 bases from V and 3 from J, leaving 13 bases between them. The length of the CDR3 is 14 residues. CDR3 DNA sequence: TGTGCCTGGAGTCTCTTAAGGGATCACTATGGCTACACCTTC. Amino acid sequence: CAWSLLRDHYGYTF.

The genes are TRBV10-3 and TRBJ2-1, with D perhaps TRBD1 (6 bases). Germline assignment: CDR1 ENHRY and CDR2 SYGVKD. The V gene lost 5 bases and the J gene lost 2 bases, with 13 bases spanning the gap. The CDR3 has 15 amino acids. The CDR3 spells CAISRDRNPYNEQFF. CDR3 coding DNA: TGTGCCATCAGTCGAGACAGGAATCCCTACAATGAGCAGTTCTTC.

The chain carries TRBV7-3 and TRBJ2-7, with D hard to call. V lost 3 bases to trimming and J lost 5 bases, with 17 bases between them. In germline, CDR1 is SGHTA, CDR2 FQGTGA. This CDR3 region has 15 residues. DNA for the CDR3: TGTGCCAGCAGCTTGCGGCGCGGCATTTTAAACGAGCAGTACTTC. Its protein product is CASSLRRGILNEQYF. Complete variable domain (other parts from reference TRBV7-3 and TRBJ2-7): GAGVSQTPSNKVTEKGKYVELRCDPISGHTALYWYRQSLGQGPEFLIYFQGTGAADDSGLPNDRFFAVRPEGSVSTLKIQRTERGDSAVYLCASSLRRGILNEQYFGPGTRLTVT.

The chain joins TRBV7-7 to TRBJ2-7; TRBD2 matches 8 bases. The CDR3 runs to 15 residues. V shed 5 bases and J 6 bases; nucleotides not matched to a gene: 12. Germline CDR1 is SSHAT and CDR2 is FNYEAQ (reference sequence). The DNA for the CDR3 is TGTGCCAGCAGCCCCACCAGGGGAGCGGGAGCCGAGCAGTACTTC. It codes for CASSPTRGAGAEQYF.

The V gene is TRBV28, the J gene TRBJ2-2; no clear D. Germline CDR1 and CDR2: MDHEN and SYDVKM. The CDR3 extends over 12 amino acids. Between the trimmed V and J ends, which lost 6 bases and 2 bases, there was a span of 4 bases. DNA for the CDR3: TGTGCCAGCAGGATTAACACCGGGGAGCTGTTTTTT. The encoded protein is CASRINTGELFF.

The sample holds one count of this clone. The chain has TRBV6-4 and TRBJ1-6; no clear D. Germline values: CDR1 MRHNA, CDR2 SNTAGT. The CDR3 contains 13 residues. V lost 5 bases, J lost 7 bases, and 9 bases lay in between. The CDR3 DNA reads TGTGCCAGCAGTCGGGAAGGGAATTCACCCCTCCACTTT. It yields the protein CASSREGNSPLHF.

Note on this clone: The same CDR3 is also encoded by other DNA sequences in this sample. The chain uses TRBV9 and TRBJ1-1, with 7 nucleotides matching TRBD1. This CDR3 spans 15 amino acids. CDR1 is SGDLS and CDR2 is YYNGEE in the germline V gene. The V and J ends lost 0 bases and 2 bases, in that order; junction bases with no gene match: 4. The CDR3 region is CASSVGGTVNTEAFF. In DNA form, the CDR3 reads TGTGCCAGCAGCGTAGGGGGGACAGTTAACACTGAAGCTTTCTTT.

The CDR3 bases are TGTGCCAGTAGTATGAGGGCCGGCACAGATACGCAGTATTTT. This gives the protein CASSMRAGTDTQYF. The chain recombines TRBV19 with TRBJ2-3; possibly TRBD2 for D (5 bases). This CDR3 is 14 amino acids long. V lost 3 bases to trimming and J lost 1 base, with 8 bases between them. Germline loops: CDR1 LNHDA, CDR2 SQIVND (reference sequence).